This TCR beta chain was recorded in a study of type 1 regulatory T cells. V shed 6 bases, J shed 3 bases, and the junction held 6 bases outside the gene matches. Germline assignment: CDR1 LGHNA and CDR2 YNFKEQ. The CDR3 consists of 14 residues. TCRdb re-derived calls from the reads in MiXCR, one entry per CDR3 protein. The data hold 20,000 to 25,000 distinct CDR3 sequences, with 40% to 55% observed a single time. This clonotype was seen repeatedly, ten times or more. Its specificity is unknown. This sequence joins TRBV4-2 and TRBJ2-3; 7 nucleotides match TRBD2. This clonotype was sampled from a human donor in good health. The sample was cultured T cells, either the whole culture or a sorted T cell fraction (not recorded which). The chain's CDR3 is CASSRSGATDTQYF. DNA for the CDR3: TGTGCCAGCAGTCGAAGCGGGGCGACAGATACGCAGTATTTT.